This TCR beta chain is drawn from a study of shared clonotypes between healthy human individuals. Study-wide results and limits: Naive CD4 clonotype sharing across four donors was 4% to 5%. Estimated clonotype richness was generally higher in naive than memory subsets.

Using approximately 200 ng DNA, tens of thousands of T cell genomes, the sorted-subset replicate PCRs were run. Produced via immunoSEQ multiplex PCR; TCRdb's table is partial and in-frame only. The profile shows some 1.4 million clones, approximately 96% of them singletons. The germline gives CDR1 MDHEN, CDR2 SYDVKM. The CDR3 sequence is 16 residues long. V dropped 8 bases and J dropped 1 base, with 18 bases sitting between them. With respect to this clone: The antigen is undetermined.

The sample consisted of naive CD4+ T cells sorted from blood. Indicated subset: CD45RA+ positively selected. The chain uses TRBV28 and TRBJ2-4; D is possibly TRBD1 (5 bases). This TCR was sampled from a young man in good health. The CDR3 DNA sequence: TGTGCCAGCCTCAGAAGAAACAGGATGGCCAAAAACATTCAGTACTTC. This translates into CASLRRNRMAKNIQYF.